This T cell receptor (beta chain) was recorded in a study of cytomegalovirus exposure and HLA in healthy donors. Study-wide background: Clustering assigned about 80% of the roughly 400 genotyped donors to the Caucasian-associated ancestry cluster.

Comment on this clone: Its antigen is not identified.

Whole-study findings and limits: A few CMV-associated chains proved CMV antigen-specific in vitro. A later analysis found TCR association rates differed by HLA locus, highest for DRB1 and lowest for HLA-C.

This PCR relied on a set of 60 Vbeta primers and 13 Jbeta primers. Generated by immunoSEQ multiplex PCR, the TCRdb table keeps only in-frame clones and is missing some. The table includes under 200,000 clones, around four fifths detected once. The sequenced material came from PBMCs. The sequence came from a man in his thirties or forties in good health and CMV-seronegative.

The DNA for the CDR3 is TGTGCCAGTAGTATCAGACAGTCTTACTCCTACGAGCAGTACTTC. Its protein product is CASSIRQSYSYEQYF. The genes are TRBV19 and TRBJ2-7; possible D gene TRBD1, 5 bases. The CDR3 totals 15 residues. Germline V CDR1 and CDR2: LNHDA, SQIVND (reference sequence). The V end was cut by 3 bases, the J end by 0 bases, with 12 bases between.